A selection of T cell receptor beta chains follows, all from one sample in a study of Graves' ophthalmopathy and Graves' hyperthyroidism. TCRdb re-called the multiplex PCR reads through MiXCR, storing one row per CDR3 protein. The data hold hundreds of thousands of distinct CDR3 sequences, with 20% to 25% observed a single time. Material: peripheral blood. The receptor source for this set is a woman under 30 with stable Graves' hyperthyroidism. Some clones in this sample may be carry-over from other donors' samples. Each CDR3 is given with its conserved first and last residue. The D gene is left open where the match is weak. The listing skips clone size in some rows; elsewhere it reads once, few, many or a size class.

d_gene,j_gene,v_gene,abundance,CDR3aa,CDR3nt
-,TRBJ1-6,TRBV20-1,-,CSARGRRNSPLHF,TGCAGTGCTAGAGGGCGAAGAAATTCACCCCTCCACTTT
-,TRBJ2-5,TRBV2,-,CASSEDLLETQYF,TGTGCCAGCAGTGAAGACCTGTTGGAGACCCAGTACTTC
-,TRBJ1-1,TRBV27,many,CASSESGKVEAFF,TGTGCCAGCAGTGAGTCAGGGAAGGTTGAAGCTTTCTTT
-,TRBJ2-7,TRBV18,many,CASSPQTYERYEQYF,TGTGCCAGCTCACCACAAACTTACGAAAGGTACGAGCAGTACTTC
-,TRBJ2-7,TRBV20-1,many,CSARNPQGGIEQYF,TGCAGTGCTAGGAATCCACAGGGGGGGATCGAGCAGTACTTC
TRBD1,TRBJ2-4,TRBV7-2,-,CASRDDRGSNIQYF,TGTGCCAGCAGAGACGACAGGGGTAGTAACATTCAGTACTTC
-,TRBJ1-3,TRBV12-3/TRBV12-4,-,CASSFGGAGGNTIYF,TGTGCCAGCAGTTTTGGGGGCGCTGGAGGAAACACCATATATTTT
-,TRBJ1-2,TRBV12-3/TRBV12-4,-,CASSLGQGLKTPYTF,TGTGCCAGCAGTTTAGGGCAGGGACTTAAAACTCCCTACACCTTC
TRBD1,TRBJ2-7,TRBV5-1,many,CASSEGQGRLEQYF,TGCGCCAGCAGCGAGGGACAGGGACGACTTGAGCAGTACTTC
TRBD1,TRBJ2-5,TRBV6-2/TRBV6-3,-,CASITYRGSETQYF,TGTGCCAGCATTACCTACAGGGGTTCGGAGACCCAGTACTTC
-,TRBJ1-1,TRBV5-1,-,CASSLGGAGTEACF,TGCGCCAGCAGCTTGGGCGGGGCGGGGACTGAAGCTTGCTTT
TRBD2,TRBJ2-2,TRBV11-1,-,CASSYPPATSGGAGELFF,TGTGCCAGCAGCTACCCCCCGGCGACTAGCGGGGGGGCCGGGGAGCTGTTTTTT
-,TRBJ2-7,TRBV6-1,few,CASSEWGVNYEQYF,TGTGCCAGCAGTGAATGGGGTGTGAACTACGAGCAGTACTTC
-,TRBJ2-5,TRBV6-1,many,CASSPLERETQYF,TGTGCCAGCAGCCCCTTAGAGCGAGAGACCCAGTACTTC
-,TRBJ2-6,TRBV7-3,many,CASSLSAGRPSGANVLTF,TGTGCCAGCAGCTTAAGTGCGGGACGACCCTCTGGGGCCAACGTCCTGACTTTC
-,TRBJ2-5,TRBV20-1,many,CSARDIGGPSETQYF,TGCAGTGCTAGAGATATCGGGGGACCCTCAGAGACCCAGTACTTC
TRBD2,TRBJ2-7,TRBV12-5,few,CASGFLNPYLAGESGEQYF,TGTGCTAGTGGTTTTCTCAATCCATATCTAGCGGGGGAATCGGGCGAGCAGTACTTC
TRBD2,TRBJ2-7,TRBV5-4,few,CASSRGLADYEQYF,TGTGCCAGCAGCCGCGGACTAGCGGATTACGAGCAGTACTTC
-,TRBJ2-6,TRBV5-1,many,CATARDGAAGSSGANVLTF,TGCGCCACAGCACGGGATGGCGCCGCAGGGAGCTCTGGGGCCAACGTCCTGACTTTC
-,TRBJ2-7,TRBV5-1,many,CASSLPRDYEQYF,TGCGCCAGCAGCTTGCCCAGGGACTACGAGCAGTACTTC
-,TRBJ1-6,TRBV6-1,many,CASSEKEEKGRYNSPLHF,TGTGCCAGCAGTGAAAAAGAGGAGAAGGGCCGTTATAATTCACCCCTCCACTTT
-,TRBJ1-1,TRBV13,many,CASSLGTIGQLNTEAFF,TGTGCCAGCAGCTTAGGAACTATTGGACAGCTAAACACTGAAGCTTTCTTT
-,TRBJ1-2,TRBV12-3/TRBV12-4,-,CASSPGFGGYTF,TGTGCCAGCAGCCCTGGTTTTGGTGGCTACACCTTC
-,TRBJ2-7,TRBV10-3,many,CAAGQGYEQYF,TGTGCCGCCGGACAAGGCTACGAGCAGTACTTC
-,TRBJ1-2,TRBV6-2/TRBV6-3,many,CATHRGDGYTF,TGTGCCACACACCGGGGGGATGGCTACACCTTC
-,TRBJ2-5,TRBV19,few,CASSTRLGGQETQYF,TGTGCCAGTAGTACGCGGCTAGGAGGTCAAGAGACCCAGTACTTC
TRBD1,TRBJ1-1,TRBV5-4,-,CASSLNRGLTEAFF,TGTGCCAGCAGCTTGAACAGGGGGCTCACTGAAGCTTTCTTT
TRBD2,TRBJ2-5,TRBV7-8,-,CASRKTSGGFGGTQYF,TGTGCCAGCAGAAAAACTAGCGGGGGCTTTGGTGGGACCCAGTACTTC
TRBD1,TRBJ1-1,TRBV29-1,many,CSVLDRAGNTEAFF,TGCAGCGTCCTGGACAGGGCGGGGAACACTGAAGCTTTCTTT
-,TRBJ1-2,TRBV25-1,many,CASSLAGTMRYTF,TGTGCCAGCAGTCTTGCGGGAACTATGCGCTACACCTTC
-,TRBJ1-5,TRBV6-5,many,CASKPRMGNQPQHF,TGTGCCAGCAAACCTCGGATGGGGAATCAGCCCCAGCATTTT
TRBD2,TRBJ2-2,TRBV6-5,many,CASSYILAGGPTGELFF,TGTGCCAGCAGTTACATACTAGCGGGAGGCCCCACCGGGGAGCTGTTTTTT
TRBD1,TRBJ1-2,TRBV30,many,CAYTTGAYGYTF,TGTGCCTACACGACAGGGGCCTATGGCTACACCTTC
-,TRBJ1-1,TRBV9,-,CASSVFEDTEAFF,TGTGCCAGCAGCGTTTTCGAGGACACTGAAGCTTTCTTT
-,TRBJ2-7,TRBV20-1,many,CSARVRQTYEQYF,TGCAGTGCTAGAGTTCGGCAGACCTACGAGCAGTACTTC
TRBD1,TRBJ2-2,TRBV30,many,CAWRTTGGPNTGELFF,TGTGCCTGGAGAACGACAGGGGGCCCCAACACCGGGGAGCTGTTTTTT
-,TRBJ1-5,TRBV6-1,-,CASSGTGPGGRKQPQHF,TGTGCCAGCAGTGGGACCGGCCCCGGGGGGCGCAAACAGCCCCAGCATTTT
-,TRBJ1-1,TRBV30,-,CAWTPRGDRAFF,TGTGCCTGGACCCCCCGGGGGGACCGCGCTTTCTTT